This entry lists 20 T cell receptor beta chains sequenced from one sample in a study of CD8+CD57+ T cells in acquired aplastic anemia. Profiling of TCR beta VDJ combinations and CDR3 sequences used genomic DNA as template. TCRdb reanalysed the reads using MiXCR and keeps one entry per CDR3 protein. The table shows approximately 190,000 distinct CDR3 sequences, with just under 50% occurring only once. CD8+CD57+ cell expansion had been shown by flow cytometry in patients chosen for sequencing. The sample comprised sorted CD4+, CD8+, or CD8+CD57+ T cells (not recorded which) from PBMCs. These TCRs come from a human donor with aplastic anemia.

The CDR3 protein is CASSEGRQWKNATQYF. The CDR3 DNA is TGTGCCAGCAGTGAAGGAAGGCAGTGGAAGAATGCGACCCAGTACTTC. This chain joins TRBV2 and TRBJ2-5; no reliable D call. Trimming removed 1 base from V and 7 bases from J, with 19 bases in between. The CDR3 totals 16 residues. Germline lookup yields CDR1 SNHLY and CDR2 FYNNEI. Full variable domain (rest looked up from reference TRBV2 and TRBJ2-5): EPEVTQTPSHQVTQMGQEVILRCVPISNHLYFYWYRQILGQKVEFLVSFYNNEISEKSEIFDDQFSVERPDGSNFTLKIRSTKLEDSAMYFCASSEGRQWKNATQYFGPGTRLLVL.

In this sample, this clonotype turned up many times. The chain employs TRBV5-1 and TRBJ1-6, with 9 bases aligning to TRBD1. The CDR3 length is 15 residues. The germline CDR1 and CDR2 sequences are SGHRS and YFSETQ. The V gene end was trimmed by 1 base and the J gene end by 10 bases; junction bases not matched to a gene: 6. The CDR3 sequence is CASSLYRDRASPLHF. Written as DNA, the CDR3 is TGCGCCAGCAGCTTGTACCGGGACAGGGCCTCACCCCTCCACTTT.

The CDR3 loop reads CASSLGVDTQYF. CDR3 nucleotide sequence: TGTGCCAGCAGCTTAGGCGTAGATACGCAGTATTTT. The rearrangement uses TRBV7-9 and TRBJ2-3; D remains ambiguous. The germline CDR1 and CDR2 sequences are SEHNR and FQNEAQ (reference sequence). The CDR3 contains 12 residues. Deletions cut 1 base from V and 5 bases from J, with 4 bases between.

This clonotype was observed at least ten times. This chain joins TRBV9 and TRBJ1-2; D possibly corresponds to TRBD1 (6 bases). The CDR3 covers 19 residues. Deletions cut 4 bases from V and 5 bases from J, with 30 bases between. Per germline, CDR1 SGDLS and CDR2 YYNGEE. DNA for the CDR3: TGTGCCAGCAGCCCACGAAGGGGGACGGAGGGGATGATGATTTATGGCTACACCTTC. Encoded protein: CASSPRRGTEGMMIYGYTF.

This clonotype has more than one count but fewer than ten. J is TRBJ2-2 and V is TRBV9; TRBD2 might be the D (5 bases). The germline V and J ends were trimmed by 2 bases and 1 base, with 15 bases remaining between them. The CDR3 sequence is 17 residues long. Germline CDR1 is SGDLS and CDR2 is YYNGEE. CDR3 protein: CASSVRVLAQNTGELFF. The CDR3 DNA reads TGTGCCAGCAGCGTCCGGGTTTTAGCGCAGAACACCGGGGAGCTGTTTTTT.

This clonotype occurred a few times. A much larger clone is a single base away; this may be a read error. The chain employs TRBV14 and TRBJ1-1; the D is unclear. Looked up from germline, CDR1 is SGHDN and CDR2 is FVKESK. CDR3 length equals 13 residues. The V end lost 2 bases, the J end lost 2 bases, and 6 bases lay between the germline ends. The CDR3 sequence: CASSQRVNTEAFF. As DNA, the CDR3 is TGTGCCAGCAGCCAACGGGTAAACACTGAAGCTTTCTTT.

This CDR3 reads CASSTPDGSSYNSPLHF. In DNA, the CDR3 is TGTGCCAGTAGTACCCCGGACGGGAGCTCCTATAATTCACCCCTCCACTTT. The rearrangement links TRBV19 to TRBJ1-6; no definite D call. Trimming took off 4 bases at V and 0 bases at J, with 13 bases between the two ends. Germline CDR1 LNHDA, CDR2 SQIVND (reference sequence). The length of the CDR3 is 17 residues.

Worth noting for this clonotype: The CDR3 does not end in the conserved phenylalanine or tryptophan, so this is likely a read error. The chain joins TRBV20-1 to TRBJ1-4, with no clear D. The CDR3 length is 13 residues. Trimming removed 6 bases at V and 0 bases at J, with 8 bases between. The germline V gene has CDR1 DFQATT and CDR2 SNEGSKA (reference sequence). The DNA for the CDR3 is TGCAGTGCGTGGGTTGCAACTAATGAAAAACTGTTTCTT. It translates to CSAWVATNEKLFL.

This chain joins TRBV5-1 and TRBJ1-1; 8 bases map to TRBD1. The CDR3 has 14 amino acids. V gave up 3 bases and J gave up 5 bases; unmatched junction bases: 6. Germline V CDR1 and CDR2: SGHRS, YFSETQ. CDR3 in DNA: TGCGCCAGCAGCTCAGGGGGCGGGAGGACTGAAGCTTTCTTT. It codes for CASSSGGGRTEAFF.

The rearrangement links TRBV5-1 to TRBJ2-3, with D maybe TRBD1 (5 bases). The CDR3 length is 14 residues. The germline V and J ends were trimmed by 4 bases and 2 bases, with 11 bases remaining between them. Germline V gene sequence: CDR1 SGHRS, CDR2 YFSETQ. The CDR3 DNA sequence: TGCGCCAGCAGCCACGACAGACTCACAGATACGCAGTATTTT. This encodes CASSHDRLTDTQYF.

In its sample, this clonotype was seen many times. CDR3 loop: CASSLAGRGQINSPLHF. The CDR3 DNA sequence: TGTGCCAGCAGCTTAGCGGGTCGGGGTCAGATTAATTCACCCCTCCACTTT. J is TRBJ1-6 and V is TRBV7-9; no clear D. V lost 0 bases and J lost 6, with 15 bases in between. This CDR3 has 17 residues. Germline V gene sequence: CDR1 SEHNR, CDR2 FQNEAQ (reference sequence).

The J gene is TRBJ2-3, the V gene TRBV10-3; 10 bases are shared with TRBD1. The CDR3 runs to 16 residues. The V and J ends lost 4 bases and 4 bases, in that order; junction bases with no gene match: 8. Germline V CDR1 and CDR2: ENHRY, SYGVKD. The DNA of the CDR3 is TGTGCCATCAGTGGTTCGGACAGGGGGGTGCCAGATACGCAGTATTTT. Translation: CAISGSDRGVPDTQYF.

The chain combines TRBV2 with TRBJ1-1; D is possibly TRBD1 (5 bases). Per the germline V gene, CDR1 is SNHLY and CDR2 is FYNNEI. V was clipped by 6 bases and J by 3 bases, with 11 bases between them. This CDR3 has 13 amino acids. CDR3 nucleotide sequence: TGTGCCAGCAGGTCGGGGGAAGACACTGAAGCTTTCTTT. This translates into CASRSGEDTEAFF. The full variable domain, in which reference TRBV2 and TRBJ1-1 provide the parts outside the CDR3, is EPEVTQTPSHQVTQMGQEVILRCVPISNHLYFYWYRQILGQKVEFLVSFYNNEISEKSEIFDDQFSVERPDGSNFTLKIRSTKLEDSAMYFCASRSGEDTEAFFGQGTRLTVV.

In this sample, this clonotype turned up many times. The rearrangement uses TRBV5-1 and TRBJ2-7; D is uncertain. CDR3 length: 15 amino acids. Germline V CDR1 and CDR2: SGHRS, YFSETQ. The ends were cut back, 3 bases at V and 2 bases at J, with 15 bases in the middle. CDR3 nucleotide sequence: TGCGCCAGCAGCTCCTCGGTCCCGATCCCCTACGAGCAGTACTTC. Translated, it gives CASSSSVPIPYEQYF.

The chain employs TRBV2 and TRBJ2-7; 8 bases match TRBD2. Trimming at V came to 8 bases and at J to 2 bases, leaving 8 bases not matched to a gene. This CDR3 comprises 14 residues. The germline CDR1 and CDR2 sequences are SNHLY and FYNNEI. This chain's CDR3 is CASVETSGPYEQYF. The CDR3 nucleotides are TGTGCCAGCGTTGAAACTAGCGGTCCCTACGAGCAGTACTTC.

J is TRBJ2-7 and V is TRBV20-1; 11 bases are shared with TRBD2. CDR3 length equals 15 residues. The ends lost 5 bases at V and 0 bases at J; junction bases unmatched: 6. CDR1 DFQATT and CDR2 SNEGSKA come from the germline V gene (reference sequence). This CDR3 reads CSALRTSGYSYEQYF. Written as DNA, the CDR3 is TGCAGTGCTTTGAGGACTAGCGGGTACTCCTACGAGCAGTACTTC.

This clonotype was counted ten times or more. This rearrangement joins TRBV20-1 to TRBJ2-7, with D possibly matching TRBD2 (5 bases). Trimming shortened V by 1 base and J by 3 bases, and 7 bases separated the two germline ends. The germline V gene encodes CDR1 DFQATT and CDR2 SNEGSKA (reference sequence). The CDR3 is made up of 12 amino acids. The CDR3 DNA is TGCAGTGCTAGAGGGAGGAACTACGAGCAGTACTTC. Its protein is CSARGRNYEQYF.

In this sample, this clonotype turned up many times. The V call is TRBV11-3, the J call TRBJ1-1, with 8 bases fitting TRBD1. With 5 bases clipped from V and 1 base from J, the junction kept 6 bases outside the gene matches. Germline-derived CDR1 and CDR2 are SGHNT and YENEEA. The CDR3 is made up of 15 amino acids. This CDR3 is CASSVRGQGNTEAFF. Here the CDR3 DNA reads TGTGCCAGCAGCGTCAGGGGGCAAGGGAACACTGAAGCTTTCTTT.

This clonotype was counted many times. J is TRBJ2-1 and V is TRBV4-1; tentatively, D is TRBD2 (5 bases). V gave up 2 bases and J gave up 10 bases, with 12 bases separating them. This CDR3 contains 13 residues. Germline V gene sequence: CDR1 MGHRA, CDR2 YSYEKL. The CDR3, as DNA: TGCGCCAGCAGCCAAAGCGAGGACTGGGAGCAGTTCTTC. As protein: CASSQSEDWEQFF.

The V and J genes are TRBV20-1 and TRBJ2-5; 8 bases map to TRBD1. Trimming removed 6 bases from V and 7 bases from J; junction bases left unmatched: 13. The CDR3 is made up of 14 amino acids. Germline-derived CDR1 and CDR2 are DFQATT and SNEGSKA (reference sequence). The CDR3 region has the DNA TGCAGTGCAAAGACAGGGGATGAAGTGGGGACCCAGTACTTC. Amino acids: CSAKTGDEVGTQYF.